The source of this TCR beta chain is a study of response to subunit inactivated influenza vaccine. A single record per CDR3 protein comes from TCRdb applying MiXCR to the RT-PCR reads. The profile covers 500,000 to 750,000 distinct CDR3 sequences, with roughly 15% appearing a single time and over 8.5% taken by the ten largest. Germline V lookup: CDR1 LGHNA, CDR2 YNFKEQ. V shed 1 base and J shed 8 bases, with 12 bases lying between them. The CDR3 sequence is 14 residues long. Sequenced here: PBMCs from blood, sampled approximately 12 days after vaccination. The V and J genes are TRBV4-2 and TRBJ2-1; D remains ambiguous. This clonotype was obtained from a man aged 45-65 years who received an inactivated influenza vaccine. CDR3 protein: CASSQAGTTDEQFF. In nucleotides, the CDR3 is TGTGCCAGCAGCCAAGCGGGTACTACAGATGAGCAGTTCTTC.